This T cell receptor beta chain is drawn from a study of T cell repertoires in cytomegalovirus infection. A few counts support this clonotype. A single record per CDR3 protein comes from TCRdb applying MiXCR to the reads. The table has hundreds of thousands of distinct CDR3 sequences, roughly 26% seen once; the top ten hold roughly 8%. Trimming pared 5 bases from V and 1 base from J, leaving 12 bases between. This CDR3 has 16 residues. Germline values: CDR1 MNHEY, CDR2 SVGAGI. The V call is TRBV6-5, the J call TRBJ2-6; maybe TRBD1 (6 bases). Sequencing input: CD8+ T cells from PBMCs. This TCR derives from a human donor in good health (CMV status not recorded). Some clones in this sample may be carry-over from other donors' samples. The CDR3 loop is CASSRSGQSGANVLTF. The CDR3 DNA reads TGTGCCAGCAGTCGAAGTGGACAGTCTGGGGCCAACGTCCTGACTTTC.